This TCR beta chain was captured by sequencing in a study of identical twins. General observations from the study: Analyses based on zero insertions could be partly confounded by invariant MAIT and iNKT cells. Among beta out-of-frame sequences, excess sharing between twins appeared weaker. Models underestimated how often monozygotic twins shared out-of-frame TCR alpha. Those out-of-frame alpha sequences shared by twins showed an excess of low generation probability.

TCRdb reprocessed the 5' RACE reads with MiXCR, giving one entry per CDR3 protein. Of approximately 1.8 million distinct CDR3 sequences listed, around a third are singletons. The CDR3 has 16 residues. Per the germline V gene, CDR1 is MDHEN and CDR2 is SYDVKM. V lost 8 bases, J lost 3 bases, and 11 bases stayed unmatched. Comments on this clonotype: Its antigen is still unknown.

The rearrangement uses TRBV28 and TRBJ1-5, with TRBD1 matching over 9 bases. This receptor was identified in a newborn girl in good health. The sequenced material came from cord blood. CDR3 sequence reads: CASGPLGTGYNQPQHF. The CDR3 DNA reads as TGTGCCAGCGGTCCTCTCGGGACAGGGTACAATCAGCCCCAGCATTTT.